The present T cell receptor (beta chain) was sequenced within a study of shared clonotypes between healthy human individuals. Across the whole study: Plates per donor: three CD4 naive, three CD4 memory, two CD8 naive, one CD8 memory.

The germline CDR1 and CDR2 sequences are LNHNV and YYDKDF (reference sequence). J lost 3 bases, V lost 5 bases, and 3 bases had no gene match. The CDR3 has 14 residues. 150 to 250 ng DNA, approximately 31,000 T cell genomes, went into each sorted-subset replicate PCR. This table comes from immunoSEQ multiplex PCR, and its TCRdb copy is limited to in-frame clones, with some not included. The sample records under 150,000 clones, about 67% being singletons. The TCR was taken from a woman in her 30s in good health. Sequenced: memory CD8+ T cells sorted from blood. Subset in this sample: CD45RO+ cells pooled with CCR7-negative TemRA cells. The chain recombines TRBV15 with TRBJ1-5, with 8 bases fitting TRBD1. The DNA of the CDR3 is TGTGCCACCAGCGGGGACAGGTCCAATCAGCCCCAGCATTTT. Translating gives CATSGDRSNQPQHF.